Detailed here is one TCR beta chain. TCRdb reprocessed the RT-PCR reads via MiXCR and lists one record per CDR3 protein. This table holds 650,000 to 800,000 distinct CDR3 sequences, 14% found once. V was shortened by 6 bases and J by 6 bases, with 18 bases between the two germline ends. This CDR3 has 14 residues. Germline CDR1 and CDR2: KGHSH and LQKENI. The material sequenced was memory CD4+ T cells from blood. V usage is TRBV18 and J usage is TRBJ2-7; D is possibly TRBD1 (5 bases). This TCR was sampled from a female donor in good health, serving as a healthy control. As DNA, the CDR3 is TGTGCCAGCTCGGCAGTAAGGGGTCTGGGCGAGCAGTACTTC. This encodes CASSAVRGLGEQYF. The full variable domain, completed using reference TRBV18 and TRBJ2-7, is NAGVMQNPRHLVRRRGQEARLRCSPMKGHSHVYWYRQLPEEGLKFMVYLQKENIIDESGMPKERFSAEFPKEGPSILRIQQVVRGDSAAYFCASSAVRGLGEQYFGPGTRLTVT.